The 20 T cell receptor beta chains below were found in one sample sequenced in a study of blood T cell repertoires in COVID-19. Data came from immunoSEQ multiplex PCR; TCRdb stores just in-frame clones and leaves some out. The data contain 200,000 to 250,000 clones, roughly 88% of them singletons. Sample: peripheral blood. The receptors were sampled from a woman in her 30s with COVID-19, enrolled during active disease.

The genes are TRBV7-9 and TRBJ2-3, with TRBD2 matching over 7 bases. Unmatched junction bases numbered 6, after V lost 6 bases and J lost 6 bases. The CDR3 spans 13 residues. The V gene's germline CDR1 is SEHNR and CDR2 FQNEAQ (reference sequence). CDR3 protein: CASRAGAADTQYF. CDR3 coding DNA: TGTGCCAGCAGGGCGGGAGCGGCTGATACGCAGTATTTT.

The V and J genes are TRBV30 and TRBJ1-4; TRBD1 aligns across 9 bases. J was trimmed by 7 bases and V by 0 bases; bases with no gene match: 12. Germline V gives CDR1 GTSNPN, CDR2 SVGIG (reference sequence). The CDR3 totals 17 residues. CDR3 region: CAWSVPLNRGRSEKLFF. In nucleotides, the CDR3 is TGTGCCTGGAGTGTACCCCTCAACAGGGGGCGAAGTGAAAAACTGTTTTTT.

The gene calls are TRBV5-4 and TRBJ2-7, with TRBD2 matching 8 bases. Trimming at V came to 7 bases and at J to 6 bases, leaving 12 bases not matched to a gene. The length of the CDR3 is 14 residues. Looked up from germline, CDR1 is SGHNT and CDR2 is YYREEE (reference sequence). CDR3 region: CASEVRGGIGEQYF. The CDR3 DNA reads TGTGCCAGCGAAGTACGGGGGGGCATAGGCGAGCAGTACTTC. The full variable domain, with the rest looked up from reference TRBV5-4 and TRBJ2-7, is ETGVTQSPTHLIKTRGQQVTLRCSSQSGHNTVSWYQQALGQGPQFIFQYYREEENGRGNFPPRFSGLQFPNYSSELNVNALELDDSALYLCASEVRGGIGEQYFGPGTRLTVT.

The rearrangement uses TRBV25-1 and TRBJ1-1; TRBD1 is a possible D gene (5 bases). The CDR3 sequence is 14 residues long. Germline V CDR1 and CDR2: MGHDK, SYGVNS. Trimming cost V 1 base and J 4 bases, with 10 bases left between them. CDR3 nucleotide sequence: TGTGCCAGCAGTGAATTCGGCAGGGCCACTGAAGCTTTCTTT. This sequence encodes CASSEFGRATEAFF.

The CDR3 bases are TGTGCCAGCAGCCCCGGCACAGATACGCAGTATTTT. It translates to CASSPGTDTQYF. V is TRBV5-6 and J is TRBJ2-3; D not resolved. Per the germline V gene, CDR1 is SGHDT and CDR2 is YYEEEE. The CDR3 contains 12 residues. Trimming shortened V by 4 bases and J by 1 base, and 4 bases separated the two germline ends.

The rearrangement links TRBV7-2 to TRBJ2-1; the match to TRBD2 covers 12 bases. The CDR3 runs 16 residues. Per germline, CDR1 SGHTA and CDR2 FQGNSA. The ends lost 1 base at V and 13 bases at J; junction bases unmatched: 11. CDR3 amino acids: CASSLGSASGGALQFF. As DNA, the CDR3 is TGTGCCAGCAGCTTAGGGTCGGCTAGCGGGGGGGCCCTCCAGTTCTTC.

The CDR3 sequence is CASSQTGDVNYGYTF. In DNA, the CDR3 is TGCGCCAGCAGCCAAACAGGGGATGTAAACTATGGCTACACCTTC. This chain links TRBV4-3 with TRBJ1-2, with TRBD1 identical over 7 bases. With V trimmed by 2 bases and J by 2 bases, 5 bases remained unmatched. Germline lookup yields CDR1 LGHNA and CDR2 YSLEER. The CDR3 covers 15 residues.

Here the CDR3 DNA reads TGCGCCAGCAGTCAGGGGACAGGGGTTACAGATACGCAGTATTTT. As protein: CASSQGTGVTDTQYF. V and J are TRBV23-1 and TRBJ2-3; 10 bases line up with TRBD1. TRBV23-1 is known as an ORF, though its function is uncertain. Unmatched junction bases numbered 3, after V lost 3 bases and J lost 3 bases. The CDR3 is 15 amino acids.

This clone was counted only a few times. The chain has TRBV10-1 and TRBJ1-5; a possible D gene is TRBD1 (5 bases). With 8 bases removed from V and 5 bases from J, the gap between germline ends came to 13 bases. The CDR3 is 13 amino acids. CDR1 is WNHNN, CDR2 SYGVQD, per germline (reference sequence). CDR3 DNA sequence: TGCGCCAGCTCATCAGGGATTGATCAGCCCCAGCATTTT. Protein product: CASSSGIDQPQHF.

This sequence joins TRBV18 and TRBJ1-2, with D possibly matching TRBD1 (5 bases). This CDR3 has 12 residues. The V gene lost 3 bases and the J gene lost 8 bases, with 10 bases spanning the gap. Germline CDR1 KGHSH, CDR2 LQKENI. As DNA, the CDR3 is TGTGCCAGCTCACCGGGGGGTGAAGGCTACACCTTC. This codes for CASSPGGEGYTF. Full variable domain (rest looked up from reference TRBV18 and TRBJ1-2): NAGVMQNPRHLVRRRGQEARLRCSPMKGHSHVYWYRQLPEEGLKFMVYLQKENIIDESGMPKERFSAEFPKEGPSILRIQQVVRGDSAAYFCASSPGGEGYTFGSGTRLTVV.

The chain recombines TRBV10-3 with TRBJ2-5; 9 positions agree with TRBD1. The V and J ends lost 10 bases and 2 bases, in that order; junction bases with no gene match: 8. This CDR3 contains 14 residues. The germline gives CDR1 ENHRY, CDR2 SYGVKD. For the CDR3, the DNA is TGTGCCACCACACCGGGACAGGGACAAGAGACCCAGTACTTC. As protein: CATTPGQGQETQYF.

The V gene is TRBV9, the J gene TRBJ2-1, with 13 positions matching TRBD2. Germline V lookup: CDR1 SGDLS, CDR2 YYNGEE. Unmatched junction bases numbered 14, after V lost 4 bases and J lost 7 bases. This CDR3 spans 18 amino acids. Here the CDR3 DNA reads TGTGCCAGCAGCCCAGGACTAGCGGGAGCCCTATACGGTAATGAGCAGTTCTTC. It yields the protein CASSPGLAGALYGNEQFF.

J is TRBJ2-3 and V is TRBV28, with a weak D call TRBD2 (6 bases). In germline, CDR1 is MDHEN, CDR2 SYDVKM. The CDR3 is 16 amino acids. With 4 bases removed from V and 2 bases from J, the gap between germline ends came to 16 bases. Here the CDR3 reads CASSSTGVLSTDTQYF. CDR3 DNA: TGTGCCAGCAGTTCTACGGGGGTCCTCTCCACAGATACGCAGTATTTT.

The chain couples TRBV4-3 to TRBJ1-1; 10 nucleotides line up with TRBD1. CDR1 is LGHNA, CDR2 YSLEER, per germline. V gave up 1 base and J gave up 0 bases; unmatched junction bases: 5. The CDR3 has 17 amino acids. For the CDR3, the DNA is TGCGCCAGCAGCCAAGTTGGGACAGGGGCGTTGAACACTGAAGCTTTCTTT. Its translation is CASSQVGTGALNTEAFF.

The chain combines TRBV5-1 with TRBJ2-5, with D tentatively TRBD1 (6 bases). Trimming left V 1 base short and J 0 bases short, with 16 bases between. This CDR3 spans 17 amino acids. CDR1 and CDR2 from the germline V gene are SGHRS and YFSETQ. CDR3 amino acids: CASSLLGQGPYQETQYF. The CDR3 bases are TGCGCCAGCAGCTTGCTTGGTCAGGGGCCATACCAAGAGACCCAGTACTTC.

V gene TRBV6-5 combines with J gene TRBJ1-2; 8 positions agree with TRBD1. The CDR3 is 15 amino acids. V shed 6 bases, J shed 4 bases, and the junction held 10 bases outside the gene matches. CDR1 is MNHEY, CDR2 SVGAGI, per germline. The chain's CDR3 is CASRLGQGASYGYTF. The CDR3 nucleotides are TGTGCCAGCAGGCTAGGACAGGGTGCATCCTATGGCTACACCTTC.

The chain couples TRBV3-1 (or the pseudogene TRBV3-2) to TRBJ2-3, with 9 positions matching TRBD2. J gave up 1 base and V 4 bases, and 6 bases lay outside the gene matches. Germline CDR1 reads LGHDT; CDR2 reads YNNKEL (reference sequence). The CDR3 sequence is 16 residues long. This CDR3 is CASSPGRTSGTDTQYF. The CDR3 nucleotides are TGTGCCAGCAGCCCGGGGCGGACTAGCGGCACAGATACGCAGTATTTT.

V gene TRBV11-2 combines with J gene TRBJ2-1, with TRBD2 identical over 7 bases. Trimming took 4 bases from V and 4 from J; bases not matched to a gene: 7. CDR1 and CDR2 from the germline V gene are SGHAT and FQNNGV. The CDR3 consists of 15 residues. CDR3 in amino acids: CASSYLAELYNEQFF. The CDR3 DNA reads as TGTGCCAGCAGCTACCTAGCGGAGTTATACAATGAGCAGTTCTTC.

The rearrangement joins TRBV7-9 to TRBJ2-2; 7 bases align to TRBD1. This CDR3 comprises 16 residues. Germline CDR1 SEHNR, CDR2 FQNEAQ (reference sequence). V lost 10 bases to trimming and J lost 0 bases; unmatched junction nucleotides: 11. CDR3 sequence: CAIPRSGGSNTGELFF. In DNA, the CDR3 is TGTGCCATTCCGAGGTCAGGGGGTTCGAACACCGGGGAGCTGTTTTTT.

The chain uses TRBV7-2 and TRBJ1-1; TRBD1 might be the D (6 bases). Between the trimmed V and J ends, which lost 1 base and 5 bases, there was a span of 23 bases. The length of the CDR3 is 18 residues. Germline assignment: CDR1 SGHTA and CDR2 FQGNSA. Here the CDR3 reads CASSLERGWAGAGTEAFF. The CDR3 DNA follows: TGTGCCAGCAGCTTAGAGAGAGGTTGGGCAGGGGCAGGGACTGAAGCTTTCTTT.